Listed below are T cell receptor beta chains from one sample, sequenced in a study of regulatory T cells in long-lasting Graves disease. Each CDR3 protein gets one entry after TCRdb re-called the multiplex PCR reads with MiXCR. The profile shows about 530,000 distinct CDR3 sequences, about 16% of them singletons. This sample also belongs to another study, concerning T cells in Graves' hyperthyroidism and ophthalmopathy.

The sample consisted of peripheral blood mononuclear cells (PBMCs), taken at new diagnosis, from a patient treated with antithyroid drugs. The source is a woman aged 40-65 years with Graves disease. Both conserved end residues are part of each CDR3. Each record gives: J gene, V gene, clone size, D gene, CDR3 protein, CDR3 DNA. A D gene is named only where the DNA matches it firmly. Clone size is shown for a subset of rows, as once, few, many or a class of expanded clone.

j_call: TRBJ2-3
v_call: TRBV7-6
clone_size: .
d_call: .
cdr3_aa: CASSQGATRPVDTQYF
cdr3_nt: TGTGCCAGCAGCCAGGGTGCGACTAGACCGGTGGATACGCAGTATTTT

j_call: TRBJ2-5
v_call: TRBV4-1
clone_size: many
d_call: TRBD1
cdr3_aa: CASSQGDRATETQYF
cdr3_nt: TGCGCCAGCAGCCAGGGGGACAGGGCCACAGAGACCCAGTACTTC

j_call: TRBJ2-4
v_call: TRBV28
clone_size: few
d_call: TRBD2
cdr3_aa: CASSWGLAGTKNIQYF
cdr3_nt: TGTGCCAGCAGTTGGGGACTAGCGGGTACCAAAAACATTCAGTACTTC

j_call: TRBJ1-1
v_call: TRBV18
clone_size: many
d_call: .
cdr3_aa: CASSPRGLTEAFF
cdr3_nt: TGTGCCAGCTCACCTAGGGGGTTAACTGAAGCTTTCTTT

j_call: TRBJ1-5
v_call: TRBV6-2/TRBV6-3
clone_size: many
d_call: .
cdr3_aa: CASTQGSNQPQHF
cdr3_nt: TGTGCCAGCACCCAGGGTAGCAATCAGCCCCAGCATTTT

j_call: TRBJ1-1
v_call: TRBV24-1
clone_size: .
d_call: .
cdr3_aa: CATWDRMNTEAFF
cdr3_nt: TGTGCCACTTGGGACCGTATGAACACTGAAGCTTTCTTT

j_call: TRBJ1-5
v_call: TRBV28
clone_size: many
d_call: TRBD1
cdr3_aa: CASSSFGQGGNQPQHF
cdr3_nt: TGTGCCAGCAGTTCCTTTGGGCAGGGGGGCAATCAGCCCCAGCATTTT

j_call: TRBJ2-6
v_call: TRBV10-1
clone_size: many
d_call: TRBD1
cdr3_aa: CASSPGQGAEGANVLTF
cdr3_nt: TGCGCCAGCAGTCCGGGACAGGGGGCGGAAGGGGCCAACGTCCTGACTTTC

j_call: TRBJ1-6
v_call: TRBV5-5
clone_size: .
d_call: .
cdr3_aa: CASGQGIMSYNSPLHF
cdr3_nt: TGTGCCAGCGGCCAGGGGATTATGTCCTATAATTCACCCCTCCACTTT

j_call: TRBJ2-1
v_call: TRBV12-3/TRBV12-4
clone_size: once
d_call: TRBD2
cdr3_aa: CASGKGGGVMDLEQFF
cdr3_nt: TGTGCCAGCGGAAAGGGCGGGGGGGTGATGGATTTGGAGCAGTTCTTC

j_call: TRBJ2-5
v_call: TRBV2
clone_size: many
d_call: .
cdr3_aa: CASSEYVQTRGETQYF
cdr3_nt: TGTGCCAGCAGTGAATATGTCCAGACAAGGGGAGAGACCCAGTACTTC

j_call: TRBJ1-1
v_call: TRBV13
clone_size: .
d_call: .
cdr3_aa: CASSNRDKNTEAFF
cdr3_nt: TGTGCCAGCAGCAACCGGGACAAGAACACTGAAGCTTTCTTT

j_call: TRBJ2-3
v_call: TRBV5-1
clone_size: .
d_call: .
cdr3_aa: CASSLEDPADTQYF
cdr3_nt: TGCGCCAGCAGCTTGGAGGACCCGGCAGATACGCAGTATTTT

j_call: TRBJ2-2
v_call: TRBV3-1
clone_size: many
d_call: .
cdr3_aa: CASSHLGSTGELFF
cdr3_nt: TGTGCCAGCAGCCATTTAGGGTCAACCGGGGAGCTGTTTTTT

j_call: TRBJ1-6
v_call: TRBV12-3/TRBV12-4
clone_size: .
d_call: TRBD1
cdr3_aa: CASRQGSSNSPLHF
cdr3_nt: TGTGCCAGCCGACAGGGCTCTAGTAATTCACCCCTCCACTTT

j_call: TRBJ2-5
v_call: TRBV25-1
clone_size: .
d_call: .
cdr3_aa: CASSGRGRETQYF
cdr3_nt: TGTGCCAGCAGTGGGAGGGGGCGGGAGACCCAGTACTTC

j_call: TRBJ1-1
v_call: TRBV6-1
clone_size: many
d_call: .
cdr3_aa: CASTWGPVMNTEAFF
cdr3_nt: TGTGCCAGCACATGGGGGCCAGTAATGAACACTGAAGCTTTCTTT

j_call: TRBJ1-1
v_call: TRBV5-1
clone_size: many
d_call: TRBD1
cdr3_aa: CASSPNRGGTEAFF
cdr3_nt: TGCGCCAGCAGCCCAAACAGGGGTGGCACTGAAGCTTTCTTT

j_call: TRBJ1-5
v_call: TRBV13
clone_size: .
d_call: .
cdr3_aa: CASSARGRGNQPQHF
cdr3_nt: TGTGCCAGCAGCGCCCGCGGAAGGGGCAATCAGCCCCAGCATTTT

j_call: TRBJ2-7
v_call: TRBV4-1
clone_size: .
d_call: TRBD1
cdr3_aa: CASSLQVRDRAYEQYF
cdr3_nt: TGCGCCAGCAGCCTACAAGTCCGGGACAGGGCCTACGAGCAGTACTTC

j_call: TRBJ2-7
v_call: TRBV10-3
clone_size: .
d_call: .
cdr3_aa: CAISEGWGNFEQYF
cdr3_nt: TGTGCCATCAGTGAGGGTTGGGGTAATTTCGAGCAGTACTTC

j_call: TRBJ1-6
v_call: TRBV2
clone_size: .
d_call: .
cdr3_aa: CASSEQGHEQSPLHF
cdr3_nt: TGTGCCAGCAGTGAACAGGGACATGAGCAATCACCCCTCCACTTT

j_call: TRBJ1-1
v_call: TRBV11-1
clone_size: many
d_call: .
cdr3_aa: CASSGAMGNTEAFF
cdr3_nt: TGTGCCAGCAGCGGGGCAATGGGGAACACTGAAGCTTTCTTT

j_call: TRBJ2-5
v_call: TRBV28
clone_size: many
d_call: .
cdr3_aa: CASRAETQYF
cdr3_nt: TGTGCCAGCAGGGCTGAGACCCAGTACTTC

j_call: TRBJ2-7
v_call: TRBV28
clone_size: many
d_call: TRBD1
cdr3_aa: CASSRDRDLSYEQYF
cdr3_nt: TGTGCCAGCAGCCGTGACAGGGACCTCTCCTACGAGCAGTACTTC

j_call: TRBJ2-7
v_call: TRBV11-2
clone_size: many
d_call: .
cdr3_aa: CASSESDYEQYF
cdr3_nt: TGTGCCAGCAGCGAAAGCGATTACGAGCAGTACTTC